This TCR beta chain is drawn from a study of vaccination effects on CD4 cells after COVID-19. Looking at the study overall: Each participant was administered two doses of either the BNT162b2 or the mRNA-1273 vaccine.

In regard to this clone: No antigen is known for it.

Pools of viral peptides were used by the ViraFEST assay to expand antigen-specific CD4+ T cells ahead of sequencing. CD4+ T cells were isolated after nine to ten days of culture. Having tested negative for nucleocapsid antibodies, the vaccine recipients showed no prior SARS-CoV-2 infection. Both day 3 and day 7 saw half the medium replaced with IL-2 medium. Assay used: immunoSEQ multiplex PCR; TCRdb lists only in-frame clones, some missing. Of tens of thousands of clones detected, about four fifths appear once; the ten largest clones hold 12%. Trimming took off 5 bases at V and 4 bases at J, with 15 bases between the two ends. CDR1 is LNHDA and CDR2 is SQIVND in the germline V gene (reference sequence). This CDR3 spans 15 amino acids.

The chain recombines TRBV19 with TRBJ1-5; D is unresolved. The source is a human donor who received a COVID-19 vaccine. The sample here was CD4+ T cells from PBMCs cultured with SARS-CoV-2 spike peptides, taken before COVID-19 vaccination. The DNA for the CDR3 is TGTGCCAGTAGTTCTCTGGACTGGAGGAATCAGCCCCAGCATTTT. Its protein product is CASSSLDWRNQPQHF.